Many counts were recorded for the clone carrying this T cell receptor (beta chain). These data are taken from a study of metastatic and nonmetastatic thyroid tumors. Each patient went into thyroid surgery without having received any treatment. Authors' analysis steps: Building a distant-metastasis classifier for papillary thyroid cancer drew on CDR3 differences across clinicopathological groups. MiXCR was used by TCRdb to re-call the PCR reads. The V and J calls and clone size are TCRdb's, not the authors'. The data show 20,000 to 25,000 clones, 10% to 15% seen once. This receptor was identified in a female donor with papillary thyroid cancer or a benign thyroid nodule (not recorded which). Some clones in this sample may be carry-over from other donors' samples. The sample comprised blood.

CDR3 in amino acids: CATFLQEFFGYEQYF. DNA for the CDR3: TGTGCCACCTTTTTACAGGAGTTTTTCGGCTACGAGCAGTACTTC. V and J are TRBV5-6 and TRBJ2-7; maybe TRBD1 (5 bases). V was pared by 9 bases and J by 3 bases, with 22 bases between. This CDR3 region has 15 residues. Per the germline V gene, CDR1 is SGHDT and CDR2 is YYEEEE. The complete variable domain, with remaining parts taken from reference TRBV5-6 and TRBJ2-7, reads DAGVTQSPTHLIKTRGQQVTLRCSPKSGHDTVSWYQQALGQGPQFIFQYYEEEERQRGNFPDRFSGHQFPNYSSELNVNALLLGDSALYLCATFLQEFFGYEQYFGPGTRLTVT.